These 4 T cell receptor beta chains came from one sample sequenced in a study of beta chain features in type 1 diabetes. Sequenced material consisted of expressed TCRB transcripts (all of the isolated RNA was reverse transcribed). Generated by immunoSEQ multiplex PCR, the TCRdb table keeps only in-frame clones and is missing some. The top ten clones hold 0.02% to 0.03% of a sample with 860,000 or so clones, roughly 15% of them seen once. Sequencing input: naive CD4+ T cells from blood. All receptors come from a woman under 30 in good health.

This clone was picked up a small number of times. This chain uses TRBV28 with TRBJ2-6; 11 nucleotides agree with TRBD2. The germline V gene encodes CDR1 MDHEN and CDR2 SYDVKM. The V gene end was trimmed by 7 bases and the J gene end by 1 base; junction bases not matched to a gene: 9. The CDR3 runs to 18 residues. This chain's CDR3 is CASTPGLAAYSGANVLTF. The CDR3 DNA reads as TGTGCCAGCACCCCGGGACTAGCGGCCTATTCTGGGGCCAACGTCCTGACTTTC.

The chain employs TRBV14 and TRBJ2-2, with D possibly being TRBD2 (6 bases). The germline V gene encodes CDR1 SGHDN and CDR2 FVKESK. This CDR3 has 15 residues. V gave up 2 bases and J gave up 5 bases, with 12 bases separating them. The CDR3, as DNA: TGTGCCAGCAGCCAACGTGAGCGGGTAACCGGGGAGCTGTTTTTT. It codes for CASSQRERVTGELFF.

The chain joins TRBV7-9 to TRBJ2-5; 9 bases fit TRBD2. The CDR3 covers 15 residues. Germline V lookup: CDR1 SEHNR, CDR2 FQNEAQ (reference sequence). Trimming at V came to 3 bases and at J to 5 bases, leaving 7 bases not matched to a gene. The CDR3 here is CASSFPSGRMETQYF. The CDR3 DNA sequence: TGTGCCAGCAGCTTCCCCAGCGGGAGGATGGAGACCCAGTACTTC.

V and J are TRBV7-3 and TRBJ2-5, with D possibly being TRBD1 (5 bases). CDR1 and CDR2 (germline): SGHTA, FQGTGA. The CDR3 spans 15 residues. Trimming removed 5 bases from V and 2 bases from J, with 15 bases in between. The CDR3 DNA follows: TGTGCCAGCAGCCAGGGTACGGGTAGGCAAGAGACCCAGTACTTC. Its translation: CASSQGTGRQETQYF.